These T cell receptor beta chains were read from a single sample in a study of radiotherapy plus CTLA-4 blockade in lung cancer. Only in-frame clones appear in the TCRdb table, and some are missing; sequencing was by immunoSEQ multiplex PCR. This table holds tens of thousands of clones, around nine tenths found once. Sequencing used peripheral blood, obtained from a patient treated with radiotherapy plus ipilimumab. All receptors come from a human donor with non-small cell lung cancer that progressed on radiotherapy plus ipilimumab. CDR3s include the opening cysteine and the closing phenylalanine or tryptophan. The D gene is left open where the match is weak. The size field is filled for only some rows; it gives once, few, many or a size class.

cdr3_aa cdr3_nt v_call d_call j_call clone_size
CASSLILYSNQPQHF TGTGCCAGTAGCCTCATTCTTTATAGCAATCAGCCCCAGCATTTT TRBV19 NA TRBJ1-5 NA
CASSGQGLANEKLFF TGTGCCAGCAGTGGACAGGGGTTGGCTAATGAAAAACTGTTTTTT TRBV6-5 TRBD1 TRBJ1-4 NA
CASSVEGRPALSTIYF TGTGCCAGCAGCGTAGAAGGGCGGCCTGCGCTGAGCACCATATATTTT TRBV9 NA TRBJ1-3 NA
CAWSPGQAYEQYF TGTGCCTGGTCCCCCGGACAGGCCTACGAGCAGTACTTC TRBV30 TRBD1 TRBJ2-7 once
CSALQSIGTEAFF TGCAGCGCGTTACAGAGTATTGGCACTGAAGCTTTCTTT TRBV29-1 NA TRBJ1-1 NA
CASSPAGSDTQYF TGTGCCAGCAGCCCCGCGGGGTCAGATACGCAGTATTTT TRBV7-2 NA TRBJ2-3 NA
CAWIKTSYRKTYGYTF TGTGCCTGGATCAAGACGAGTTATAGAAAGACCTATGGCTACACCTTC TRBV30 NA TRBJ1-2 NA
CASSYLAGGAKNIQYF TGTGCCAGCAGTTACCTAGCGGGGGGAGCCAAAAACATTCAGTACTTC TRBV6-5 TRBD2 TRBJ2-4 NA
CASSSPDKTGIYGYTF TGTGCCAGCAGCTCTCCGGACAAGACAGGGATATATGGCTACACCTTC TRBV7-9 TRBD1 TRBJ1-2 NA
CASRSIGSYEQYF TGTGCCAGCAGGAGCATAGGCTCCTACGAGCAGTACTTC TRBV25-1 NA TRBJ2-7 NA
CASSPRTGNNSPLHF TGTGCCAGCAGCCCGAGGACAGGGAATAATTCACCCCTCCACTTT TRBV7-9 TRBD1 TRBJ1-6 NA
CASSQDIGGTQYF TGTGCCAGCAGCCAAGATATCGGGGGGACCCAGTACTTC TRBV4-2 NA TRBJ2-5 NA
CASGVGVGEQFF TGTGCCAGCGGTGTGGGAGTAGGTGAGCAGTTCTTC TRBV7-3 NA TRBJ2-1 few
CASSLSNQNTEAFF TGCGCCAGCAGCTTGTCCAATCAGAACACTGAAGCTTTCTTT TRBV5-1 NA TRBJ1-1 NA
CASSIDFGVVTDTQYF TGTGCCAGTAGTATAGATTTTGGGGTCGTTACAGATACGCAGTATTTT TRBV19 NA TRBJ2-3 NA